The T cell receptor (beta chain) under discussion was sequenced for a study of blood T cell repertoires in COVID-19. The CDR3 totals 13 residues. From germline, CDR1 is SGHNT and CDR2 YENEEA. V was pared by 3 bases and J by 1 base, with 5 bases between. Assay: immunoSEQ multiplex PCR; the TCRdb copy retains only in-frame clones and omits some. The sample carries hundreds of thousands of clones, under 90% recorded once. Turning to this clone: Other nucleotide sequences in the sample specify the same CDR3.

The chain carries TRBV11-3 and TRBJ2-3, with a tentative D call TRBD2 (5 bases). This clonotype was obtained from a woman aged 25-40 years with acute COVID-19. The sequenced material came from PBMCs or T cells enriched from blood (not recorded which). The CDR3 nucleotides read TGTGCCAGCAGCTTCGGGGGCACAGATACGCAGTATTTT. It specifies CASSFGGTDTQYF.